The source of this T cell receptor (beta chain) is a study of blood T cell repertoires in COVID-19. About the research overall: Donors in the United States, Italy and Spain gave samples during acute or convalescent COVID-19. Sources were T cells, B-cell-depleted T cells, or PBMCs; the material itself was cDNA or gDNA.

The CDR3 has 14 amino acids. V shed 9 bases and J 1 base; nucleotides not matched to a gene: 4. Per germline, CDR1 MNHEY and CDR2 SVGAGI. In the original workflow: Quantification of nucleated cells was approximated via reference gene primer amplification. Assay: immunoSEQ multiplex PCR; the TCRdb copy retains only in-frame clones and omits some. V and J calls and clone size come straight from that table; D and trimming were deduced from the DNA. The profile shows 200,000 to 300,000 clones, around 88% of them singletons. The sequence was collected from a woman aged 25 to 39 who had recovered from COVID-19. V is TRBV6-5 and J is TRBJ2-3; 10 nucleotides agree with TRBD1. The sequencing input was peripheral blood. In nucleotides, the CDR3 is TGTGCCAGTACGACAGGGGGCGGCACAGATACGCAGTATTTT. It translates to CASTTGGGTDTQYF.